One and the same sample provided the 30 T cell receptor beta chains below, sequenced in a study of blood T cell repertoires in COVID-19. Data came from immunoSEQ multiplex PCR; TCRdb stores just in-frame clones and leaves some out. The profile shows about 300,000 clones, 85% to 90% of them singletons. Specimen: PBMCs or T cells enriched from blood (not recorded which). The receptors here all came from a man aged 25 to 45 who had recovered from COVID-19.

This sequence joins TRBV28 and TRBJ2-2; tentatively, D is TRBD2 (6 bases). Germline V CDR1 and CDR2: MDHEN, SYDVKM. The CDR3 spans 15 residues. V was pared by 8 bases and J by 2 bases, with 15 bases between. Here the CDR3 reads CASRGGSRNTGELFF. The CDR3 DNA sequence: TGTGCCAGCCGTGGGGGGTCTCGCAACACCGGGGAGCTGTTTTTT.

V and J are TRBV2 and TRBJ2-5, with a tentative D call TRBD2 (6 bases). CDR3 length equals 13 residues. V lost 4 bases and J 2 bases, leaving 8 bases between the germline ends. Germline CDR1 reads SNHLY; CDR2 reads FYNNEI. The CDR3 DNA reads as TGTGCCAGCAGTGGGACTATGCAAGAGACCCAGTACTTC. The encoded protein is CASSGTMQETQYF.

The chain couples TRBV5-6 to TRBJ2-5; D ambiguous. The CDR3 is made up of 14 amino acids. The germline gives CDR1 SGHDT, CDR2 YYEEEE. Trimming stripped 4 bases from V and 1 base from J, with 11 bases between. The CDR3 loop is CASSGDSGQETQYF. CDR3 coding DNA: TGTGCCAGCAGCGGCGACTCGGGCCAAGAGACCCAGTACTTC.

The V gene is TRBV29-1, the J gene TRBJ2-3; 10 bases align to TRBD2. The V gene's germline CDR1 is SQVTM and CDR2 ANQGSEA. CDR3 size: 14 residues. The V gene end was trimmed by 7 bases and the J gene end by 4 bases; junction bases not matched to a gene: 8. The CDR3 sequence is CSAQSGGVADTQYF. The CDR3, as DNA: TGCAGCGCCCAGAGCGGGGGGGTGGCAGATACGCAGTATTTT.

The chain recombines TRBV18 with TRBJ2-3; D perhaps matches TRBD2 (6 bases). The germline V and J ends were trimmed by 2 bases and 1 base, with 16 bases remaining between them. The CDR3 is 17 amino acids. The germline V gene encodes CDR1 KGHSH and CDR2 LQKENI. The CDR3 DNA sequence: TGTGCCAGCTCACCAATCCGCCTAGCGTCTCGCACAGATACGCAGTATTTT. Translating it yields CASSPIRLASRTDTQYF.

CDR3 protein: CASTGQGTNYGYTF. CDR3 sequence (DNA): TGTGCCAGTACCGGACAGGGTACTAACTATGGCTACACCTTC. This chain connects TRBV19 to TRBJ1-2, with 8 bases aligning to TRBD1. The CDR3 runs 14 residues. V trimming: 7 bases; J trimming: 0 bases; junction bases outside the gene matches: 4. Germline-derived CDR1 and CDR2 are LNHDA and SQIVND (reference sequence).

The chain is built from TRBV28 and TRBJ1-1; unclear D gene. The CDR3 totals 12 residues. The germline V and J ends were trimmed by 5 bases and 8 bases, with 12 bases remaining between them. CDR1 is MDHEN, CDR2 SYDVKM, per germline. For the CDR3, the DNA is TGTGCCAGCAGTAGAATGGGGAGGGAAGCTTTCTTT. This gives the protein CASSRMGREAFF.

The V and J genes are TRBV27 and TRBJ2-6; D may be TRBD2 (6 bases). V was cut by 3 bases and J by 0 bases, with 15 bases left in between. The CDR3 totals 18 residues. The germline V gene encodes CDR1 MNHEY and CDR2 SMNVEV (reference sequence). CDR3 nucleotides: TGTGCCAGCAGTTTGAGGGGACGGGGGTTCTCTGGGGCCAACGTCCTGACTTTC. As protein: CASSLRGRGFSGANVLTF.

This chain links TRBV29-1 with TRBJ1-1, with D possibly TRBD1 on 5 matching bases. Germline loops: CDR1 SQVTM, CDR2 ANQGSEA. Trimming shortened V by 6 bases and J by 8 bases, and 16 bases separated the two germline ends. This CDR3 is 12 amino acids long. For the CDR3, the DNA is TGCAGCGTCTTGATTCAGGGAGGGGAAGCTTTCTTT. This sequence encodes CSVLIQGGEAFF.

The CDR3 loop is CATHPGGGINTDTQYF. The CDR3 region has the DNA TGTGCCACCCACCCGGGCGGAGGGATCAACACAGATACGCAGTATTTT. This chain joins TRBV24-1 and TRBJ2-3; possibly TRBD2 for D (6 bases). CDR3 length: 16 residues. CDR1 and CDR2 (germline): KGHDR, SFDVKD. Trimming pared 9 bases from V and 2 bases from J, leaving 20 bases between.

The chain uses TRBV11-3 and TRBJ1-2; D is unresolved. Per germline, CDR1 SGHNT and CDR2 YENEEA. This CDR3 spans 15 amino acids. The V end lost 4 bases, the J end lost 3 bases, and 15 bases lay between the germline ends. This CDR3 is CASSSRPIAYYGYTF. CDR3 DNA: TGTGCCAGCAGCTCTCGACCTATAGCCTACTATGGCTACACCTTC.

This sequence joins TRBV4-1 and TRBJ1-4; D is unresolved. This CDR3 comprises 16 residues. Deletions cut 0 bases from V and 0 bases from J, with 8 bases between. Germline assignment: CDR1 MGHRA and CDR2 YSYEKL. In DNA, the CDR3 is TGCGCCAGCAGCCAAGAATCAGTGGCAACTAATGAAAAACTGTTTTTT. It encodes CASSQESVATNEKLFF.

The rearrangement uses TRBV29-1 and TRBJ2-2; 10 positions match TRBD1. The junction had 5 bases not matched to a gene; V was cut back by 2 bases and J by 5 bases. CDR1 SQVTM and CDR2 ANQGSEA come from the germline V gene. The CDR3 is made up of 15 amino acids. Here the CDR3 reads CSVERTGQGTGELFF. As DNA, the CDR3 is TGCAGCGTTGAACGAACGGGACAGGGGACCGGGGAGCTGTTTTTT.

The chain combines TRBV28 with TRBJ1-4; TRBD1 agrees at 7 bases. Germline assignment: CDR1 MDHEN and CDR2 SYDVKM. The CDR3 sequence is 15 residues long. J was trimmed by 3 bases and V by 5 bases; bases with no gene match: 6. CDR3 sequence reads: CASSPAGTANEKLFF. The CDR3 DNA sequence: TGTGCCAGCAGTCCAGCCGGGACAGCTAATGAAAAACTGTTTTTT.

At least ten counts were recorded for this clone. V is TRBV27 and J is TRBJ1-6, with 9 nucleotides matching TRBD1. Germline CDR1 reads MNHEY; CDR2 reads SMNVEV (reference sequence). The CDR3 spans 18 residues. The V segment lost 5 bases and the J segment 6 bases; nucleotides outside the gene matches: 14. CDR3 coding DNA: TGTGCCAGCAGTCGTTCCGGGACAGGGAAGGGGTCTAATTCACCCCTCCACTTT. Amino acids: CASSRSGTGKGSNSPLHF.

The V call is TRBV4-2, the J call TRBJ2-1; 7 positions agree with TRBD2. The CDR3 is made up of 15 amino acids. Germline CDR1 LGHNA, CDR2 YNFKEQ. V gave up 1 base and J gave up 3 bases; unmatched junction bases: 3. The CDR3 is CASSQGRTSYNEQFF. The CDR3 region has the DNA TGTGCCAGCAGCCAAGGCCGGACTAGCTACAATGAGCAGTTCTTC.

The CDR3 DNA reads TGTGCCAGCAGCTTAGCCCCCCTTCGAGCGGGGTTCCGGGAGACCCAGTACTTC. Translation: CASSLAPLRAGFRETQYF. The rearrangement joins TRBV7-8 to TRBJ2-5, with 7 bases identical to TRBD2. V gave up 0 bases and J gave up 5 bases; unmatched junction bases: 15. This CDR3 comprises 18 residues. Germline V CDR1 and CDR2: SGHVS, FQNEAQ. The full variable domain, rest sourced from reference TRBV7-8 and TRBJ2-5, is GAGVSQSPRYKVAKRGQDVALRCDPISGHVSLFWYQQALGQGPEFLTYFQNEAQLDKSGLPSDRFFAERPEGSVSTLKIQRTQQEDSAVYLCASSLAPLRAGFRETQYFGPGTRLLVL.

The rearrangement joins TRBV14 to TRBJ2-3; no definite D call. The CDR3 has 16 amino acids. The ends were cut back, 0 bases at V and 2 bases at J, with 12 bases in the middle. CDR1 SGHDN and CDR2 FVKESK come from the germline V gene. CDR3 sequence: CASSQEKWRYTDTQYF. The CDR3 DNA reads TGTGCCAGCAGCCAAGAGAAGTGGCGGTACACAGATACGCAGTATTTT.

The V call is TRBV29-1, the J call TRBJ1-6; 9 bases map to TRBD1. V lost 7 bases and J lost 6; bases outside the gene matches: 7. The CDR3 is 14 residues long. Germline values: CDR1 SQVTM, CDR2 ANQGSEA. CDR3 protein: CSAKTGGINSPLHF. The CDR3 DNA reads as TGCAGCGCCAAGACAGGGGGGATTAATTCACCCCTCCACTTT.

Concerning this clone itself: A read error may account for a junction end that differs from germline. V and J are TRBV7-8 and TRBJ1-2; D remains ambiguous. The CDR3 spans 12 residues. Per the germline V gene, CDR1 is SGHVS and CDR2 is FQNEAQ. CDR3 in amino acids: CASSLTYYGYTF. The CDR3 coding sequence is TGTGCCAGCAGCCTAACGTACTACGGCTACACCTTC.

The table lists this clone with a count of one. CDR3 sequence (DNA): TGTGCCAGCAGCTCTAGGGACAGGGAAGAAGAAGGCTACACCTTC. This codes for CASSSRDREEEGYTF. The chain uses TRBV7-9 and TRBJ1-2, with 9 positions matching TRBD1. V dropped 4 bases and J dropped 8; count of bases not matched to a gene: 11. Germline CDR1 reads SEHNR; CDR2 reads FQNEAQ (reference sequence). The CDR3 runs 15 residues.

This chain uses TRBV7-9 with TRBJ2-7, with 9 bases lining up with TRBD1. Losses at the gene ends were 4 bases for V and 2 bases for J; bases not matched to a gene: 12. This CDR3 comprises 17 residues. Germline CDR1 is SEHNR and CDR2 is FQNEAQ (reference sequence). Written as DNA, the CDR3 is TGTGCCAGCAGCTCCAATCTACAGGGGGCAGACGCCTACGAGCAGTACTTC. Protein sequence: CASSSNLQGADAYEQYF. Full variable domain (outside the CDR3, taken from reference TRBV7-9 and TRBJ2-7): DTGVSQNPRHKITKRGQNVTFRCDPISEHNRLYWYRQTLGQGPEFLTYFQNEAQLEKSRLLSDRFSAERPKGSFSTLEIQRTEQGDSAMYLCASSSNLQGADAYEQYFGPGTRLTVT.

The chain has TRBV29-1 and TRBJ1-1, with D hard to call. Germline CDR1 reads SQVTM; CDR2 reads ANQGSEA. This CDR3 has 12 amino acids. V was pared by 1 base and J by 3 bases, with 6 bases between. Here the CDR3 reads CSVEGGDTEAFF. The CDR3 nucleotides are TGCAGCGTTGAAGGAGGAGACACTGAAGCTTTCTTT.

This chain joins TRBV19 and TRBJ2-3, with D uncertain. CDR1 is LNHDA, CDR2 SQIVND, per germline (reference sequence). This CDR3 is 15 amino acids long. The V gene lost 4 bases and the J gene lost 2 bases, with 13 bases spanning the gap. Here the CDR3 reads CASSSAAAPTDTQYF. CDR3 nucleotide sequence: TGTGCCAGTAGTAGTGCGGCAGCCCCCACAGATACGCAGTATTTT.

This chain links TRBV28 with TRBJ1-5; TRBD1 aligns across 8 bases. V lost 4 bases to trimming and J lost 5 bases; unmatched junction nucleotides: 7. Germline values: CDR1 MDHEN, CDR2 SYDVKM. The length of the CDR3 is 15 residues. The CDR3 DNA follows: TGTGCCAGCAGTTGGCAGGGGGCGCTTGATCAGCCCCAGCATTTT. Its protein product is CASSWQGALDQPQHF.

The rearrangement joins TRBV18 to TRBJ1-5; weak D call: TRBD1 (6 bases). The V gene's germline CDR1 is KGHSH and CDR2 LQKENI. The CDR3 consists of 16 residues. V dropped 5 bases and J dropped 0 bases, with 14 bases sitting between them. As DNA, the CDR3 is TGTGCCAGCTCAACGCGAAGACAGGATAGCAATCAGCCCCAGCATTTT. This codes for CASSTRRQDSNQPQHF.

The chain combines TRBV18 with TRBJ1-5; D ambiguous. Germline V gives CDR1 KGHSH, CDR2 LQKENI. The CDR3 consists of 12 residues. V lost 8 bases and J lost 0, with 5 bases in between. The CDR3 nucleotides are TGTGCCAGCGCAGATAGCAATCAGCCCCAGCATTTT. It is translated as CASADSNQPQHF.

The gene calls are TRBV10-3 and TRBJ2-1; D is possibly TRBD2 (7 bases). Germline assignment: CDR1 ENHRY and CDR2 SYGVKD. V was trimmed by 6 bases and J by 5 bases, leaving 20 bases between them. This CDR3 has 16 amino acids. The CDR3 coding sequence is TGTGCCATCAGGAGCCCCTATGGGGGGGCGAACAATGAGCAGTTCTTC. Translated: CAIRSPYGGANNEQFF.

The chain is built from TRBV6-5 and TRBJ2-2, with a tentative D call TRBD2 (6 bases). The CDR3 loop spans 14 amino acids. V lost 7 bases and J lost 2, with 11 bases in between. From germline, CDR1 is MNHEY and CDR2 SVGAGI. CDR3 DNA: TGTGCCAGCAACGTCGGGACTAACACCGGGGAGCTGTTTTTT. It translates to CASNVGTNTGELFF.

The V call is TRBV11-3, the J call TRBJ2-7; 9 bases are a match to TRBD2. CDR3 size: 15 residues. V dropped 5 bases and J dropped 3; count of bases not matched to a gene: 8. Germline-derived CDR1 and CDR2 are SGHNT and YENEEA. CDR3 bases: TGTGCCAGCAGCAGTAGCGGGAGTGGGTTCTACGAGCAGTACTTC. Translation gives CASSSSGSGFYEQYF.